A selection of T cell receptor beta chains follows, all from one sample in a study of human T cells and chemical hapten exposure. TCRdb redid the calling of the RACE reads with MiXCR, one entry per CDR3 protein. Among 55,000 to 80,000 distinct CDR3 sequences listed, approximately 9.9% were seen once. The specimen comprised whole blood, sampled in connection with sensitization to the hapten diphenylcyclopropenone (DPC). The source of these receptors is a woman in her thirties with alopecia areata. Some clones in this sample may be carry-over from other donors' samples. Both conserved end residues are part of each CDR3. Fields, in order: J gene, CDR3 length, V gene, D gene, clone size, CDR3 DNA, CDR3 protein. D genes are given only for firm matches. Size is omitted from some rows. Given values are once, few, many or a class for expanded clones.

j_gene: TRBJ2-3; len: 14; v_gene: TRBV20-1; d_gene: NA; abundance: NA; CDR3nt: TGCAGTGCTATTGGGCCTACTGACACAGATACGCAGTATTTT; CDR3aa: CSAIGPTDTDTQYF
j_gene: TRBJ2-5; len: 14; v_gene: TRBV28; d_gene: TRBD1; abundance: NA; CDR3nt: TGTGCCAGCAGACCTTGGACAGGGAAAGAGACCCAGTACTTC; CDR3aa: CASRPWTGKETQYF
j_gene: TRBJ2-3; len: 14; v_gene: TRBV29-1; d_gene: NA; abundance: NA; CDR3nt: TGCAGCGTTCCTCTGGGGGCAGTGACAGATACGCAGTATTTT; CDR3aa: CSVPLGAVTDTQYF
j_gene: TRBJ1-1; len: 13; v_gene: TRBV7-2; d_gene: NA; abundance: few; CDR3nt: TGTGCCAGCAGCTTAAACAGGAACACTGAAGCTTTCTTT; CDR3aa: CASSLNRNTEAFF
j_gene: TRBJ2-7; len: 13; v_gene: TRBV6-2/TRBV6-3; d_gene: NA; abundance: few; CDR3nt: TGTGCCAGCAGTTACCAACCTAGCTACGAGCAGTACTTC; CDR3aa: CASSYQPSYEQYF
j_gene: TRBJ2-7; len: 16; v_gene: TRBV19; d_gene: NA; abundance: NA; CDR3nt: TGTGCCAGTAGTTCTCCTGGGGCAGGGTCCTCCTACGAGCAGTACTTC; CDR3aa: CASSSPGAGSSYEQYF
j_gene: TRBJ1-1; len: 14; v_gene: TRBV29-1; d_gene: NA; abundance: many; CDR3nt: TGCAGCGTTGAAGAAGAGGCCCCGGGGACTGAAGCTTTCTTT; CDR3aa: CSVEEEAPGTEAFF
j_gene: TRBJ1-4; len: 15; v_gene: TRBV28; d_gene: NA; abundance: NA; CDR3nt: TGTGCCAGCAGTTTATCGGAGGGGATGGAGGAAAAACTGTTTTTT; CDR3aa: CASSLSEGMEEKLFF
j_gene: TRBJ2-6; len: 15; v_gene: TRBV18; d_gene: NA; abundance: many; CDR3nt: TGTGCCAGCTCATCCGGACACTCTGGGGCCAACGTCCTGACTTTC; CDR3aa: CASSSGHSGANVLTF
j_gene: TRBJ2-2; len: 13; v_gene: TRBV5-4; d_gene: NA; abundance: NA; CDR3nt: TGTGCCAGCAGCTTGGACGGGGCCGGGGAGCTGTTTTTT; CDR3aa: CASSLDGAGELFF
j_gene: TRBJ2-3; len: 12; v_gene: TRBV20-1; d_gene: NA; abundance: few; CDR3nt: TGCAGTGCTAGTGAGGTTACAGATACGCAGTATTTT; CDR3aa: CSASEVTDTQYF
j_gene: TRBJ2-2; len: 15; v_gene: TRBV6-5; d_gene: NA; abundance: few; CDR3nt: TGTGCCAGCAGTCAGGCAGGGGGGGAGACCGGGGAGCTGTTTTTT; CDR3aa: CASSQAGGETGELFF
j_gene: TRBJ2-7; len: 11; v_gene: TRBV20-1; d_gene: NA; abundance: NA; CDR3nt: TGCAGTGCTAGTTCCGGTTACGAGCAGTACTTC; CDR3aa: CSASSGYEQYF
j_gene: TRBJ2-3; len: 14; v_gene: TRBV19; d_gene: TRBD1; abundance: NA; CDR3nt: TGTGCCAGTAGTAAACAGGGGGCCAGGGATACGCAGTATTTT; CDR3aa: CASSKQGARDTQYF
j_gene: TRBJ1-2; len: 15; v_gene: TRBV10-3; d_gene: NA; abundance: few; CDR3nt: TGTGCCATCAGTGAGTCTCGACAGCCAAGCTATGGCTACACCTTC; CDR3aa: CAISESRQPSYGYTF
j_gene: TRBJ1-1; len: 13; v_gene: TRBV20-1; d_gene: NA; abundance: many; CDR3nt: TGCAGTGCTAGGTCTGGGATGAACACTGAAGCTTTCTTT; CDR3aa: CSARSGMNTEAFF
j_gene: TRBJ2-3; len: 15; v_gene: TRBV5-1; d_gene: TRBD2; abundance: many; CDR3nt: TGCGCCAGCAGCCCTAGCGGGGGGCCCCCAGATACGCAGTATTTT; CDR3aa: CASSPSGGPPDTQYF
j_gene: TRBJ1-5; len: 16; v_gene: TRBV28; d_gene: TRBD1; abundance: many; CDR3nt: TGTGCCAGCAGTCAGGGGGGGAGCCGGTCGGATCAGCCCCAGCATTTT; CDR3aa: CASSQGGSRSDQPQHF
j_gene: TRBJ1-1; len: 15; v_gene: TRBV18; d_gene: NA; abundance: many; CDR3nt: TGTGCCAGCTCACCAACCAGGGGCATGAACACTGAAGCTTTCTTT; CDR3aa: CASSPTRGMNTEAFF
j_gene: TRBJ2-2; len: 18; v_gene: TRBV3-1; d_gene: TRBD2; abundance: few; CDR3nt: TGTGCCAGCAGCCAGAATTTAGGACTAGCGGGGAGTACCGGGGAGCTGTTTTTT; CDR3aa: CASSQNLGLAGSTGELFF
j_gene: TRBJ2-7; len: 15; v_gene: TRBV18; d_gene: TRBD1; abundance: many; CDR3nt: TGTGCCAGCTCACTCCCGGGACAGGGTCCCTACGAGCAGTACTTC; CDR3aa: CASSLPGQGPYEQYF
j_gene: TRBJ2-1; len: 13; v_gene: TRBV6-2/TRBV6-3; d_gene: TRBD1; abundance: many; CDR3nt: TGTGCCAGCAGTTACTCGGACAGGGATGAGCAGTTCTTC; CDR3aa: CASSYSDRDEQFF
j_gene: TRBJ2-1; len: 15; v_gene: TRBV5-1; d_gene: NA; abundance: few; CDR3nt: TGCGCCAGCAGCTCGGGCCCAGAGCCTTACAATGAGCAGTTCTTC; CDR3aa: CASSSGPEPYNEQFF
j_gene: TRBJ2-5; len: 15; v_gene: TRBV2; d_gene: TRBD1; abundance: NA; CDR3nt: TGTGCCAGCAGTGAGACAGGGCTCGGCCAAGAGACCCAGTACTTC; CDR3aa: CASSETGLGQETQYF
j_gene: TRBJ2-2; len: 13; v_gene: TRBV5-1; d_gene: NA; abundance: NA; CDR3nt: TGCGCCAGCAGCCCCAGGGGTCCCGGGGAGCTGTTTTTT; CDR3aa: CASSPRGPGELFF
j_gene: TRBJ2-1; len: 15; v_gene: TRBV20-1; d_gene: TRBD2; abundance: many; CDR3nt: TGCAGTGCTACCAGACTAGCGGGCTCCTACAATGAGCAGTTCTTC; CDR3aa: CSATRLAGSYNEQFF
j_gene: TRBJ2-5; len: 12; v_gene: TRBV29-1; d_gene: TRBD2; abundance: NA; CDR3nt: TGCAGCGTTTCCGGGAGGCAAGAGACCCAGTACTTC; CDR3aa: CSVSGRQETQYF
j_gene: TRBJ1-2; len: 12; v_gene: TRBV29-1; d_gene: NA; abundance: few; CDR3nt: TGCAGCGTTAGAGGATCTGGCTATGGCTACACCTTC; CDR3aa: CSVRGSGYGYTF
j_gene: TRBJ2-1; len: 14; v_gene: TRBV20-1; d_gene: NA; abundance: many; CDR3nt: TGCAGTGCTACCTTACTAGGCTCCTACAATGAGCAGTTCTTC; CDR3aa: CSATLLGSYNEQFF
j_gene: TRBJ2-7; len: 11; v_gene: TRBV7-2; d_gene: NA; abundance: few; CDR3nt: TGTGCCAGCAGCTGGGGGGACGTGCAGTACTTC; CDR3aa: CASSWGDVQYF
j_gene: TRBJ1-3; len: 14; v_gene: TRBV3-1; d_gene: NA; abundance: few; CDR3nt: TGTGCCAGCAGCCCCACCAAAACTGGAAACACCATATATTTT; CDR3aa: CASSPTKTGNTIYF
j_gene: TRBJ1-1; len: 16; v_gene: TRBV7-6; d_gene: NA; abundance: many; CDR3nt: TGTGCCAGCAGCTGTACAGGGAGGGTCATGAACACTGAAGCTTTCTTT; CDR3aa: CASSCTGRVMNTEAFF
j_gene: TRBJ2-2; len: 13; v_gene: TRBV28; d_gene: TRBD1; abundance: many; CDR3nt: TGTGCCAGCAGCGGACAGGGAGGCGGGGAGCTGTTTTTT; CDR3aa: CASSGQGGGELFF
j_gene: TRBJ2-3; len: 16; v_gene: TRBV7-2; d_gene: NA; abundance: few; CDR3nt: TGTGCCAGCAGCCGCACGACAGGAAGCGGCACAGATACGCAGTATTTT; CDR3aa: CASSRTTGSGTDTQYF
j_gene: TRBJ2-5; len: 15; v_gene: TRBV28; d_gene: TRBD2; abundance: many; CDR3nt: TGTGCCAGCAGGAAACTAGCGGACGTCCCAGAGACCCAGTACTTC; CDR3aa: CASRKLADVPETQYF
j_gene: TRBJ1-2; len: 17; v_gene: TRBV28; d_gene: TRBD1; abundance: many; CDR3nt: TGTGCCAGCAGGGAAGGGGGCGCGGGTTCCCCTAACTATGGCTACACCTTC; CDR3aa: CASREGGAGSPNYGYTF
j_gene: TRBJ1-1; len: 14; v_gene: TRBV6-5; d_gene: NA; abundance: many; CDR3nt: TGTGCCAGCAGTCCAACAGGGATGGGCACTGAAGCTTTCTTT; CDR3aa: CASSPTGMGTEAFF
j_gene: TRBJ2-7; len: 14; v_gene: TRBV30; d_gene: NA; abundance: NA; CDR3nt: TGTGCCTGGAGGGCCAGGGCCGCAGCGTACGAGCAGTACTTC; CDR3aa: CAWRARAAAYEQYF
j_gene: TRBJ2-1; len: 15; v_gene: TRBV11-2; d_gene: NA; abundance: NA; CDR3nt: TGTGCCAGCAGCTTTTCGCATGGAGGGCATAATGAGCAGTTCTTC; CDR3aa: CASSFSHGGHNEQFF
j_gene: TRBJ2-1; len: 15; v_gene: TRBV18; d_gene: TRBD1; abundance: few; CDR3nt: TGTGCCAGCTCTCATTCCAGACAGGGGGTCGATGAGCAGTTCTTC; CDR3aa: CASSHSRQGVDEQFF
j_gene: TRBJ1-4; len: 14; v_gene: TRBV5-1; d_gene: NA; abundance: many; CDR3nt: TGCGCCAGCAGCTTGGGGGCCACTAATGAAAAACTGTTTTTT; CDR3aa: CASSLGATNEKLFF
j_gene: TRBJ2-3; len: 14; v_gene: TRBV27; d_gene: NA; abundance: many; CDR3nt: TGTGCCAGCAGTCTCCCCCCCTCTTATAGTACGCAGTATTTT; CDR3aa: CASSLPPSYSTQYF
j_gene: TRBJ2-7; len: 15; v_gene: TRBV9; d_gene: NA; abundance: NA; CDR3nt: TGTGCCAGCAGCGTAGGCGGGCCGGCGGGCTACGAGCAGTACTTC; CDR3aa: CASSVGGPAGYEQYF
j_gene: TRBJ2-7; len: 9; v_gene: TRBV6-4; d_gene: NA; abundance: few; CDR3nt: TGTGGGGGCGGCTACGAGCAGTACTTC; CDR3aa: CGGGYEQYF
j_gene: TRBJ2-7; len: 14; v_gene: TRBV20-1; d_gene: NA; abundance: few; CDR3nt: TGCAGTGCTAGAGGAGCTCCCGGCCCCTACGAGCAGTACTTC; CDR3aa: CSARGAPGPYEQYF
j_gene: TRBJ2-3; len: 14; v_gene: TRBV28; d_gene: NA; abundance: many; CDR3nt: TGTGCCAGCAGTTCCTCTAGCTTAGCAGATACGCAGTATTTT; CDR3aa: CASSSSSLADTQYF
j_gene: TRBJ1-5; len: 13; v_gene: TRBV12-5; d_gene: NA; abundance: many; CDR3nt: TGTGCTAGTGGGGCACAGGGAGATCAGCCCCAGCATTTT; CDR3aa: CASGAQGDQPQHF
j_gene: TRBJ2-3; len: 14; v_gene: TRBV7-9; d_gene: NA; abundance: many; CDR3nt: TGTGCCAGCAGCATCGGACGGAGCACAGATACGCAGTATTTT; CDR3aa: CASSIGRSTDTQYF
j_gene: TRBJ2-7; len: 12; v_gene: TRBV19; d_gene: NA; abundance: NA; CDR3nt: TGTGCCACTCTTTCAGACGAGAACGAGCAGTACTTC; CDR3aa: CATLSDENEQYF
j_gene: TRBJ2-3; len: 14; v_gene: TRBV10-3; d_gene: NA; abundance: NA; CDR3nt: TGTGCCATCAGAGAGACGGATAGCACAGATACGCAGTATTTT; CDR3aa: CAIRETDSTDTQYF
j_gene: TRBJ1-1; len: 14; v_gene: TRBV6-6; d_gene: NA; abundance: NA; CDR3nt: TGTGCCAGCAGGATGGCAGAGATGAACACTGAAGCTTTCTTT; CDR3aa: CASRMAEMNTEAFF
j_gene: TRBJ1-1; len: 14; v_gene: TRBV6-2/TRBV6-3; d_gene: NA; abundance: NA; CDR3nt: TGTGCCAGCAGTTACTCGGAGGTGAGCACTGAAGCTTTCTTT; CDR3aa: CASSYSEVSTEAFF